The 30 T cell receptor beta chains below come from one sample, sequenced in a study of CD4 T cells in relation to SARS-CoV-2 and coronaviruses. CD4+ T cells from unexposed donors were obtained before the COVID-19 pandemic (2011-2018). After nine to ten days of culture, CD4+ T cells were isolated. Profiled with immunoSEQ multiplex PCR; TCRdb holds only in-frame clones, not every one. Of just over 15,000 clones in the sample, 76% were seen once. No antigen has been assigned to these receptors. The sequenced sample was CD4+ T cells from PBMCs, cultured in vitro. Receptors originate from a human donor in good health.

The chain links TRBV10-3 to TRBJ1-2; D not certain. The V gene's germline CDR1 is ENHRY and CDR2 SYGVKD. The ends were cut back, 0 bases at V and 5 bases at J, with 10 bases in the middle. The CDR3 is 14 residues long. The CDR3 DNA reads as TGTGCCATCAGTGAGTCGATACATATTTATGGCTACACCTTC. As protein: CAISESIHIYGYTF.

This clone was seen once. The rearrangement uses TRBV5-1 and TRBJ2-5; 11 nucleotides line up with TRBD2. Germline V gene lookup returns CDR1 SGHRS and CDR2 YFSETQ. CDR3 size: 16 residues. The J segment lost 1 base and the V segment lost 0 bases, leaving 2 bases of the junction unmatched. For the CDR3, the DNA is TGCGCCAGCAGCTTGGCGGGACTAGCGGCCCAAGAGACCCAGTACTTC. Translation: CASSLAGLAAQETQYF.

CDR3 coding DNA: TGTGCCTGGGGAGGACACTTATACACTGAAGCTTTCTTT. It codes for CAWGGHLYTEAFF. The chain links TRBV30 to TRBJ1-1, with D possibly matching TRBD1 (5 bases). The V gene's germline CDR1 is GTSNPN and CDR2 SVGIG (reference sequence). With 5 bases removed from V and 3 bases from J, the gap between germline ends came to 13 bases. There are 13 residues in the CDR3.

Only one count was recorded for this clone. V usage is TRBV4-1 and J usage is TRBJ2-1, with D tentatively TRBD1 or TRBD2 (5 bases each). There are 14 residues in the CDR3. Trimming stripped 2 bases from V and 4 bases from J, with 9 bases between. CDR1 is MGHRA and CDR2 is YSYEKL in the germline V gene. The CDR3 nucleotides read TGCGCCAGCAGCCAAAGAGAGGGGTACAATGAGCAGTTCTTC. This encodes CASSQREGYNEQFF.

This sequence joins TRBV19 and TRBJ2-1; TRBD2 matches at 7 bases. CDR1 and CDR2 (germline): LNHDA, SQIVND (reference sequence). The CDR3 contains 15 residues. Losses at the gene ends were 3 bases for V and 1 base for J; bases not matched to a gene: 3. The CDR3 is CASSIEGGSYNEQFF. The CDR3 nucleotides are TGTGCCAGTAGTATTGAGGGAGGGTCCTACAATGAGCAGTTCTTC. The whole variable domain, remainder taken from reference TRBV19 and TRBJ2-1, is DGGITQSPKYLFRKEGQNVTLSCEQNLNHDAMYWYRQDPGQGLRLIYYSQIVNDFQKGDIAEGYSVSREKKESFPLTVTSAQKNPTAFYLCASSIEGGSYNEQFFGPGTRLTVL.

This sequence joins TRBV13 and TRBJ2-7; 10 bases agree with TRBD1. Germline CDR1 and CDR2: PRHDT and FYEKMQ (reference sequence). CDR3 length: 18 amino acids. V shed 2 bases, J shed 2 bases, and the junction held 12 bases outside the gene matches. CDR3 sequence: CASSLHTKRGTGAYEQYF. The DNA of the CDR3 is TGTGCCAGCAGCTTACACACAAAACGGGGGACAGGGGCCTACGAGCAGTACTTC.

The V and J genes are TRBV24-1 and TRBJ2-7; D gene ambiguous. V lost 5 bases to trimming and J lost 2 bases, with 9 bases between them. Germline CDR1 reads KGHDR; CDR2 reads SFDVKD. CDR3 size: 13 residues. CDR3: CATSGSATYEQYF. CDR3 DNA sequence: TGTGCCACCAGTGGTTCAGCCACCTACGAGCAGTACTTC.

CDR3 nucleotides: TGCGCCAGCAGCTTGGGGCCCCGGGACGAAGAGACCCAGTACTTC. This encodes CASSLGPRDEETQYF. V usage is TRBV5-1 and J usage is TRBJ2-5; D possibly uses TRBD1 or TRBD2 (5 bases each). The CDR3 totals 15 residues. V lost 0 bases and J lost 3, with 12 bases in between. Germline values: CDR1 SGHRS, CDR2 YFSETQ.

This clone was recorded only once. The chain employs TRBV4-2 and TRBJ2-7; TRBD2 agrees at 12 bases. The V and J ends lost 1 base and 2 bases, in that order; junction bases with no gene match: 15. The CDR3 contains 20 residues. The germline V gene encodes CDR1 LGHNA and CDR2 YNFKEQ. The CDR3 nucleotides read TGTGCCAGCAGCCAAGCTAGCGGGAGGGGCTTTGGGACCCGAACCTACGAGCAGTACTTC. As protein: CASSQASGRGFGTRTYEQYF.

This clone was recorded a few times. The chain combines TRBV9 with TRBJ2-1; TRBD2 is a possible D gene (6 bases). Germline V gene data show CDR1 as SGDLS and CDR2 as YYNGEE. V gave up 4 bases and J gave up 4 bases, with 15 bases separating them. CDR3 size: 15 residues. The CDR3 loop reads CASSSLGGIYNEQFF. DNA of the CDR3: TGTGCCAGCAGCTCTCTTGGCGGGATTTACAATGAGCAGTTCTTC.

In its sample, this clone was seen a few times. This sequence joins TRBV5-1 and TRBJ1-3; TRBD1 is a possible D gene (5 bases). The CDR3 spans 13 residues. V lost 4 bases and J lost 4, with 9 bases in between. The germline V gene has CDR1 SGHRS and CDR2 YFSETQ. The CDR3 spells CASSRQQGNTIYF. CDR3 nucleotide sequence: TGCGCCAGCAGCAGACAGCAGGGAAACACCATATATTTT.

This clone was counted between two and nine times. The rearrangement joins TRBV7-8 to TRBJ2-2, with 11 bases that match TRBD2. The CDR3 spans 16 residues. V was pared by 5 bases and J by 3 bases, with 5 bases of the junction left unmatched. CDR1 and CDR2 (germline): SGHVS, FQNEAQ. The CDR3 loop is CASSTTSGRDTGELFF. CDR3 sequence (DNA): TGTGCCAGCAGCACCACTAGCGGGAGAGACACCGGGGAGCTGTTTTTT.

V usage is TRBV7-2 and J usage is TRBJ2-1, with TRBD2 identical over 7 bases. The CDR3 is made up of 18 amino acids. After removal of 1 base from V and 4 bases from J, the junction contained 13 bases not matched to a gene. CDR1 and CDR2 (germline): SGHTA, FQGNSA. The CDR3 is CASSLGFLVSGLYNEQFF. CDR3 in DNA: TGTGCCAGCAGCTTAGGTTTTTTGGTTAGCGGGCTGTACAATGAGCAGTTCTTC.

The CDR3 spells CASSPGTVKETQYF. As DNA, the CDR3 is TGTGCCAGCAGCCCGGGGACAGTCAAGGAGACCCAGTACTTC. The V gene is TRBV3-1 (or the pseudogene TRBV3-2), the J gene TRBJ2-5; 7 nucleotides line up with TRBD1. The CDR3 has 14 amino acids. The V segment lost 4 bases and the J segment 5 bases; nucleotides outside the gene matches: 7. Germline loops: CDR1 LGHDT, CDR2 YNNKEL (reference sequence).

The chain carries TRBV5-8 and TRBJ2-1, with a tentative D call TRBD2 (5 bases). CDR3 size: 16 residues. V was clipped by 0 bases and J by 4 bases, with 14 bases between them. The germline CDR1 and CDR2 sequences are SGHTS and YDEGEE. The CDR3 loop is CASSLARGRVYNEQFF. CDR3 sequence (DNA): TGTGCCAGCAGCTTGGCACGTGGGAGAGTTTACAATGAGCAGTTCTTC.

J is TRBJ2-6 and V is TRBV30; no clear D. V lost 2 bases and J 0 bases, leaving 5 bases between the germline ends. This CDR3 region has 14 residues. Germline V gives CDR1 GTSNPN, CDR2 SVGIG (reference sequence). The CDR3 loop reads CAWSKNSGANVLTF. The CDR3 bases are TGTGCCTGGAGTAAGAACTCTGGGGCCAACGTCCTGACTTTC.

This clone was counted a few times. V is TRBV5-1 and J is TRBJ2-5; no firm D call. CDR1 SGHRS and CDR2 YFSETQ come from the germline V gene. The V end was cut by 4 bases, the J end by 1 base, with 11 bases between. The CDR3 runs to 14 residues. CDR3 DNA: TGCGCCAGCAGCATTGACTCAAGCCAAGAGACCCAGTACTTC. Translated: CASSIDSSQETQYF.

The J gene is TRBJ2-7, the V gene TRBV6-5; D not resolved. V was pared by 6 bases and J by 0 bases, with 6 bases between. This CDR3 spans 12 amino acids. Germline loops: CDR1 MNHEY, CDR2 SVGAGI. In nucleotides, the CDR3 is TGTGCCAGCAGGCGAGGCTCCTACGAGCAGTACTTC. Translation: CASRRGSYEQYF.

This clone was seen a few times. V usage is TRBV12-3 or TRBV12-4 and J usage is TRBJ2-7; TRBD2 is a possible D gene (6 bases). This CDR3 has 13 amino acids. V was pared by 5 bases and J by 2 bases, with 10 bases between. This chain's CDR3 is CASSKGTAYEQYF. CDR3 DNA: TGTGCCAGCAGTAAAGGGACTGCCTACGAGCAGTACTTC.

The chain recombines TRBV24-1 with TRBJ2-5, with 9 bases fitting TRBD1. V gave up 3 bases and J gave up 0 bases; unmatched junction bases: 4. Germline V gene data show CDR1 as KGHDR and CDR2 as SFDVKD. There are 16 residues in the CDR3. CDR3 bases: TGTGCCACCAGTGATCTCCGACAGGGGGACCAAGAGACCCAGTACTTC. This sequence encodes CATSDLRQGDQETQYF.

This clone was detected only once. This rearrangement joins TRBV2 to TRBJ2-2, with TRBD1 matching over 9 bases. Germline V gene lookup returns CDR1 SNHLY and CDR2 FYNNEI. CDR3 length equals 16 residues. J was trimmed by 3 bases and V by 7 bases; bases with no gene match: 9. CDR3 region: CASTLPRTGDTGELFF. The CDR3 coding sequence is TGTGCCAGCACGTTACCGCGGACAGGGGACACCGGGGAGCTGTTTTTT.

This chain's CDR3 is CASSPTGYSYEQYF. The DNA of the CDR3 is TGTGCCAGCAGCCCAACAGGGTACTCCTACGAGCAGTACTTC. The chain employs TRBV7-9 and TRBJ2-7; TRBD1 might be the D (6 bases). Trimming removed 5 bases from V and 0 bases from J, with 11 bases in between. The length of the CDR3 is 14 residues. Germline assignment: CDR1 SEHNR and CDR2 FQNEAQ (reference sequence).

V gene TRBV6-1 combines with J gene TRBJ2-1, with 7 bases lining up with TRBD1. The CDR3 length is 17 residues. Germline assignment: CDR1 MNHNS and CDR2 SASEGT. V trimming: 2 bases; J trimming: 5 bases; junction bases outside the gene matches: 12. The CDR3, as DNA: TGTGCCAGCAGTGAAACACAGGGGACCTCCCAACACAATGAGCAGTTCTTC. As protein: CASSETQGTSQHNEQFF.

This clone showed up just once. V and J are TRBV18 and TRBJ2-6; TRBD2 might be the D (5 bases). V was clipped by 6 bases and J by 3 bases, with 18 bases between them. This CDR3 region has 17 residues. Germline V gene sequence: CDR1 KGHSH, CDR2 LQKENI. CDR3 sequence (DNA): TGTGCCAGCTCGCACCAGGCTACTAGGGATGGGGCCAACGTCCTGACTTTC. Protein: CASSHQATRDGANVLTF.

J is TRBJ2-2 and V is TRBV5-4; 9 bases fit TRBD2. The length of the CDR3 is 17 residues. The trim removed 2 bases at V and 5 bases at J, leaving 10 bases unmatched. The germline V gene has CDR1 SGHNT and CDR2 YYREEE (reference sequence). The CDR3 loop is CASSFLLAGFGTGELFF. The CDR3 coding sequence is TGTGCCAGCAGCTTTTTGCTAGCGGGATTCGGTACCGGGGAGCTGTTTTTT.

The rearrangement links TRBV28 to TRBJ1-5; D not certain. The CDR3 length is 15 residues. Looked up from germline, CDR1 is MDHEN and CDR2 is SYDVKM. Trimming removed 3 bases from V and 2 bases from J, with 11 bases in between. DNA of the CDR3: TGTGCCAGCAGTTTCGCTCAAGCGGGCAATCAGCCCCAGCATTTT. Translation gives CASSFAQAGNQPQHF.

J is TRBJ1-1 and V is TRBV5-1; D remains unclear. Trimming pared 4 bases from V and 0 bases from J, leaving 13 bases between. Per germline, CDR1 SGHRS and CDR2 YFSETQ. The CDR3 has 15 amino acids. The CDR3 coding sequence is TGCGCCAGCAGCCTAGGCGGAGGAGTGAACACTGAAGCTTTCTTT. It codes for CASSLGGGVNTEAFF.

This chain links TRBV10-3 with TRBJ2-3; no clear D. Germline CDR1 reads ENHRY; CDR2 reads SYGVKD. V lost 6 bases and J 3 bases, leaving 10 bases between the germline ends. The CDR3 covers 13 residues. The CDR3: CAISGYETDTQYF. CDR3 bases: TGTGCCATCAGCGGTTACGAGACAGATACGCAGTATTTT.

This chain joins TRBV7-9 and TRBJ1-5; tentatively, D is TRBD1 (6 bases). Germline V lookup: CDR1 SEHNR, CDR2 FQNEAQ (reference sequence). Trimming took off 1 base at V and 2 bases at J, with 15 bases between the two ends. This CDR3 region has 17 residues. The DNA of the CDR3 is TGTGCCAGCAGCTTAGGTGGGGGCCGGGGTGGCAATCAGCCCCAGCATTTT. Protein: CASSLGGGRGGNQPQHF. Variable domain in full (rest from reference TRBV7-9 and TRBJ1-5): DTGVSQNPRHKITKRGQNVTFRCDPISEHNRLYWYRQTLGQGPEFLTYFQNEAQLEKSRLLSDRFSAERPKGSFSTLEIQRTEQGDSAMYLCASSLGGGRGGNQPQHFGDGTRLSIL.

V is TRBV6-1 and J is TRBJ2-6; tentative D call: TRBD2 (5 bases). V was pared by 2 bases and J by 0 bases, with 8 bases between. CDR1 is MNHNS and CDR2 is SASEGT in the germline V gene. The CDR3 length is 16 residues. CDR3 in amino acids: CASSELSGSGANVLTF. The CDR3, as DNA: TGTGCCAGCAGTGAATTAAGCGGCTCTGGGGCCAACGTCCTGACTTTC.